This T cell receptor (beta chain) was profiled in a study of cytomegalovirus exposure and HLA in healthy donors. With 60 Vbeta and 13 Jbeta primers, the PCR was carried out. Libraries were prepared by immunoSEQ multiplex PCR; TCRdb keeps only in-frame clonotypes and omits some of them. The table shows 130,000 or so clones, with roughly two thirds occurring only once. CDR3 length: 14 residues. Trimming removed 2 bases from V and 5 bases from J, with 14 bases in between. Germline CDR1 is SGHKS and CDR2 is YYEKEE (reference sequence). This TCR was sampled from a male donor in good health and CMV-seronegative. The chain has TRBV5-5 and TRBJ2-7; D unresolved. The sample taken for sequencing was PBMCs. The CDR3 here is CASSFSSQVDEQYF. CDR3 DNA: TGTGCCAGCAGCTTCTCGTCCCAAGTAGACGAGCAGTACTTC. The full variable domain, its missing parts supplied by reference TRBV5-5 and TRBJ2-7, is DAGVTQSPTHLIKTRGQQVTLRCSPISGHKSVSWYQQVLGQGPQFIFQYYEKEERGRGNFPDRFSARQFPNYSSELNVNALLLGDSALYLCASSFSSQVDEQYFGPGTRLTVT.